These 10 T cell receptor beta chains were all obtained from the same sample, sequenced in a study of blood T cells in healthy people across ages. Then a second PCR, running about 6 to 12 cycles, was carried out with a sample-barcoded 5' primer and a J-beta primer mix. MiXCR, applied by TCRdb to the 5' RACE reads, yields one record per CDR3 protein. The table lists some 1.5 million distinct CDR3 sequences, over 25% of them singletons. Sample: blood. These receptors came from a woman aged 25 to 39 in good health.

The CDR3 DNA reads as TGTGCCAGCAGCTCCCGCCTAGCGGGAAATGAGCAGTTCTTC. Residues: CASSSRLAGNEQFF. The rearrangement links TRBV11-2 to TRBJ2-1; 9 bases are shared with TRBD2. Per the germline V gene, CDR1 is SGHAT and CDR2 is FQNNGV. The CDR3 loop spans 14 amino acids. The trim removed 4 bases at V and 7 bases at J, leaving 5 bases unmatched. Using reference TRBV11-2 and TRBJ2-1 for the parts outside the CDR3, the full variable domain is EAGVAQSPRYKIIEKRQSVAFWCNPISGHATLYWYQQILGQGPKLLIQFQNNGVVDDSQLPKDRFSAERLKGVDSTLKIQPAKLEDSAVYLCASSSRLAGNEQFFGPGTRLTVL.

There are a few counts of this clonotype. The V gene is TRBV30, the J gene TRBJ1-1; the match to TRBD1 covers 8 bases. Germline CDR1 and CDR2: GTSNPN and SVGIG (reference sequence). The J segment lost 6 bases and the V segment lost 7 bases, leaving 7 bases of the junction unmatched. The length of the CDR3 is 12 residues. The CDR3 DNA sequence: TGTGCCTCTTACAGGGGGAGGTCTGAAGCTTTCTTT. It encodes CASYRGRSEAFF.

This clonotype is a singleton in its sample. The chain carries TRBV12-3 or TRBV12-4 and TRBJ1-2; 7 nucleotides agree with TRBD1. This CDR3 has 17 amino acids. V lost 6 bases to trimming and J lost 0 bases; unmatched junction nucleotides: 13. The CDR3 DNA reads TGTGCCAGCAGCCCGGGACAGTTCCCCTCAGCTAACTATGGCTACACCTTC. Its translation: CASSPGQFPSANYGYTF.

This rearrangement joins TRBV20-1 to TRBJ2-7, with a tentative D call TRBD1 (6 bases). Trimming left V 2 bases short and J 3 bases short, with 14 bases between. The CDR3 loop spans 14 amino acids. Per the germline V gene, CDR1 is DFQATT and CDR2 is SNEGSKA (reference sequence). CDR3: CSARSGTRSYEQYF. As DNA, the CDR3 is TGCAGTGCTAGATCGGGGACAAGGAGCTACGAGCAGTACTTC.

This clonotype was counted a few times. CDR3 sequence: CSARGGQGVQETQYF. The CDR3 DNA is TGCAGTGCTAGGGGGGGACAGGGGGTCCAAGAGACCCAGTACTTC. The chain couples TRBV20-1 to TRBJ2-5; 11 nucleotides match TRBD1. From germline, CDR1 is DFQATT and CDR2 SNEGSKA (reference sequence). This CDR3 region has 15 residues. The ends lost 3 bases at V and 1 base at J; junction bases unmatched: 4.

The V and J genes are TRBV12-3 or TRBV12-4 and TRBJ1-5; D not resolved. The CDR3 is 15 residues long. V gave up 3 bases and J gave up 4 bases, with 13 bases separating them. The CDR3: CASSFLDRGNQPQHF. CDR3 bases: TGTGCCAGCAGTTTTCTAGATCGTGGGAATCAGCCCCAGCATTTT.

The chain carries TRBV9 and TRBJ2-5; the D is unclear. CDR3 size: 14 residues. CDR1 SGDLS and CDR2 YYNGEE come from the germline V gene. The ends were cut back, 2 bases at V and 0 bases at J, with 8 bases in the middle. In nucleotides, the CDR3 is TGTGCCAGCAGCGTCTCGGTATACCAAGAGACCCAGTACTTC. It is translated as CASSVSVYQETQYF.

The V and J genes are TRBV28 and TRBJ2-3, with TRBD2 as a possible D gene (6 bases). This CDR3 has 15 residues. Germline assignment: CDR1 MDHEN and CDR2 SYDVKM. Trimming took 4 bases from V and 4 from J, leaving 15 bases between them. The CDR3 here is CASSSHSGEADTQYF. As DNA, the CDR3 is TGTGCCAGCAGTTCCCATTCCGGGGAGGCAGATACGCAGTATTTT.

V gene TRBV7-9 combines with J gene TRBJ2-4, with D tentatively TRBD2 (6 bases). The CDR3 consists of 16 residues. Trimming left V 6 bases short and J 0 bases short, with 15 bases between. Germline values: CDR1 SEHNR, CDR2 FQNEAQ (reference sequence). CDR3 amino acids: CASSRRVSVAKNIQYF. The CDR3 coding sequence is TGTGCCAGCAGTCGGAGGGTGTCGGTAGCCAAAAACATTCAGTACTTC.

This clonotype occurred once. The chain recombines TRBV27 with TRBJ1-1; no clear D. Germline CDR1 and CDR2: MNHEY and SMNVEV (reference sequence). Between the trimmed V and J ends, which lost 4 bases and 1 base, there was a span of 10 bases. The CDR3 runs to 14 residues. CDR3 in DNA: TGTGCCAGCAGTTCCCTAGCCCGGAACACTGAAGCTTTCTTT. This encodes CASSSLARNTEAFF.